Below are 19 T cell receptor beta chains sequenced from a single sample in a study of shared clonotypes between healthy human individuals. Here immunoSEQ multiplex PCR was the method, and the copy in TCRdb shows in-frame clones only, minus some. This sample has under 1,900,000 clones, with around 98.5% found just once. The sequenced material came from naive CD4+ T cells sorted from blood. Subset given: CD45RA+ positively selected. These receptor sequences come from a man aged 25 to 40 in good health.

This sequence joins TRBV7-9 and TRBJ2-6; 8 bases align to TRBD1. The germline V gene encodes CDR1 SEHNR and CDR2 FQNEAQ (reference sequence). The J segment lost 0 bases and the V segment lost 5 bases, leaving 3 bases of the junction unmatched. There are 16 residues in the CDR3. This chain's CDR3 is CASSATGGSGANVLTF. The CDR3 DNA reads TGTGCCAGCAGCGCCACAGGGGGCTCTGGGGCCAACGTCCTGACTTTC.

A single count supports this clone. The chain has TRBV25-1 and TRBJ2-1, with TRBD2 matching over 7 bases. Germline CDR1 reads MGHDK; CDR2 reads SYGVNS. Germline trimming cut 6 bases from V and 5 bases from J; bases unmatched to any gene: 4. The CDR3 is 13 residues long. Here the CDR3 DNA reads TGTGCCAGCAGCGTCCGGGAGGACAATGAGCAGTTCTTC. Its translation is CASSVREDNEQFF.

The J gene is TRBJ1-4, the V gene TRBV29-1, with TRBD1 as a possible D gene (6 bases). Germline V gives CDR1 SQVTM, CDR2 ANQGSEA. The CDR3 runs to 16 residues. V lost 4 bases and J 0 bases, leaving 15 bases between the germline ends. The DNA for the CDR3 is TGCAGCGTTGGGGGAGGGGGTTTTGCAACTAATGAAAAACTGTTTTTT. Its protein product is CSVGGGGFATNEKLFF.

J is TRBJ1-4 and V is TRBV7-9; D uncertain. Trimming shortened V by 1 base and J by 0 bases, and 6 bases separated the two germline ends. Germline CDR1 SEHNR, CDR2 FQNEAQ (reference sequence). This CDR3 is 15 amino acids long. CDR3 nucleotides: TGTGCCAGCAGCTTAGGGGATGCAACTAATGAAAAACTGTTTTTT. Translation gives CASSLGDATNEKLFF.

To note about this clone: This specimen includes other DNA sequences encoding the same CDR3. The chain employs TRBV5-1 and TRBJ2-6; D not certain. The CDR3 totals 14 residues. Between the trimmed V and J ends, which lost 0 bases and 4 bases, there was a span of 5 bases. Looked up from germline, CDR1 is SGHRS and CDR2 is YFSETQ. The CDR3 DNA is TGCGCCAGCAGCTTGGTAGCAGGGGCCAACGTCCTGACTTTC. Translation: CASSLVAGANVLTF.

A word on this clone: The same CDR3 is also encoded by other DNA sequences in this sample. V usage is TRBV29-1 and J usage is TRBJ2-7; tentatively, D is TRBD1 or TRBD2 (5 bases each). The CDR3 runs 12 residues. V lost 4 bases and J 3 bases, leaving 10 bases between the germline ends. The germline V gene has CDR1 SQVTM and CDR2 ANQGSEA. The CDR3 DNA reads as TGCAGCGTTGGCCCAGGGAGCTACGAGCAGTACTTC. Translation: CSVGPGSYEQYF.

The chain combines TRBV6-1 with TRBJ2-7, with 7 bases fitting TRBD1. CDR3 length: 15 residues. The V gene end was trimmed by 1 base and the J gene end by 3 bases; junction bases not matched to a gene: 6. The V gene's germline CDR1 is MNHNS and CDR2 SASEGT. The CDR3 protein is CASSEETGPVYEQYF. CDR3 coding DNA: TGTGCCAGCAGTGAAGAGACAGGGCCCGTCTACGAGCAGTACTTC.

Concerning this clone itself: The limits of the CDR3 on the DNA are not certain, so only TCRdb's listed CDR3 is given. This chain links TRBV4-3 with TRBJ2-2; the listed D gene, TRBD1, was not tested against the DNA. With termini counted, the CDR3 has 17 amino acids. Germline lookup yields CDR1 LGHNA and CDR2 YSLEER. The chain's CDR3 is CASSSSGQGADTGELFF.

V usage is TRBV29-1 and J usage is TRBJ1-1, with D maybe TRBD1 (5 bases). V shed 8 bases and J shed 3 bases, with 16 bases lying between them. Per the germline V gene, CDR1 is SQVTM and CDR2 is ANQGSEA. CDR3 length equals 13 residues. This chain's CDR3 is CSTLGGIDTEAFF. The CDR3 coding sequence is TGCAGCACCCTGGGGGGAATCGACACTGAAGCTTTCTTT.

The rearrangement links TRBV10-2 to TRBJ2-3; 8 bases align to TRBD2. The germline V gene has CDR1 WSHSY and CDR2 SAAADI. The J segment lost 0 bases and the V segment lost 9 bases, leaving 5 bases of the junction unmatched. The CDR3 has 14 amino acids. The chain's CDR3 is CASQSSGSTDTQYF. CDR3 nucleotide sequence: TGCGCCAGTCAGTCTAGCGGGAGCACAGATACGCAGTATTTT.

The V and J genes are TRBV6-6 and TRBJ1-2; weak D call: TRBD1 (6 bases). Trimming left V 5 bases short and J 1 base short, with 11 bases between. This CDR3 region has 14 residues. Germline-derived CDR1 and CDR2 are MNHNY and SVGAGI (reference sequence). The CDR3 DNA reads TGTGCCAGCAGTAGGGACACCCTTAACTATGGCTACACCTTC. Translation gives CASSRDTLNYGYTF.

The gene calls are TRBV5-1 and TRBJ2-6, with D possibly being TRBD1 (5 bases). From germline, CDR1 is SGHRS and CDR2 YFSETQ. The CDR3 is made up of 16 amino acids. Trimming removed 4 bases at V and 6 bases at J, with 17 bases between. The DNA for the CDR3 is TGCGCCAGCAGCCCATTCCAGGGTCCCGCGGCCAACGTCCTGACTTTC. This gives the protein CASSPFQGPAANVLTF.

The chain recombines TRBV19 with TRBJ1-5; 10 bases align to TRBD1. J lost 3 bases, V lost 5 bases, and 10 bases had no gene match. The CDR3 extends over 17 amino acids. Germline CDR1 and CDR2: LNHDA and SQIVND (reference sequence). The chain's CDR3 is CASSVYGTGAYNQPQHF. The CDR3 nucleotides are TGTGCCAGTAGTGTATACGGGACAGGGGCCTACAATCAGCCCCAGCATTTT. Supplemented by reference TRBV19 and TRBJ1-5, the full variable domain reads DGGITQSPKYLFRKEGQNVTLSCEQNLNHDAMYWYRQDPGQGLRLIYYSQIVNDFQKGDIAEGYSVSREKKESFPLTVTSAQKNPTAFYLCASSVYGTGAYNQPQHFGDGTRLSIL.

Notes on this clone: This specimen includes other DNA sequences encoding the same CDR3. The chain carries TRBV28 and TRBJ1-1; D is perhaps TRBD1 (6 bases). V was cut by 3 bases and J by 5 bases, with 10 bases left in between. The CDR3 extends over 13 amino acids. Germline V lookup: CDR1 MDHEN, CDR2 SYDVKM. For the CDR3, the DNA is TGTGCCAGCAGTTTTAGGGGGAGGACTGAAGCTTTCTTT. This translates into CASSFRGRTEAFF. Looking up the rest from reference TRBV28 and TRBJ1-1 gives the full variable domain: DVKVTQSSRYLVKRTGEKVFLECVQDMDHENMFWYRQDPGLGLRLIYFSYDVKMKEKGDIPEGYSVSREKKERFSLILESASTNQTSMYLCASSFRGRTEAFFGQGTRLTVV.

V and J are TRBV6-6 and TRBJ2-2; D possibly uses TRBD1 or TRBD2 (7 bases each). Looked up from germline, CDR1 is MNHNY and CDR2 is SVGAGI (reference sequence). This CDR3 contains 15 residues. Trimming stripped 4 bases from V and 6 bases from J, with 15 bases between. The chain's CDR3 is CASSSREGAAGELFF. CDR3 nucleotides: TGTGCCAGCAGTTCCAGGGAGGGGGCGGCCGGGGAGCTGTTTTTT.

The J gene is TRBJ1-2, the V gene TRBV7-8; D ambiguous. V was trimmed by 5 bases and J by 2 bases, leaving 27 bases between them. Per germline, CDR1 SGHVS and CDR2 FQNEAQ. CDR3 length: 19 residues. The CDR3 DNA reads TGTGCCAGCAGCCCATCTTTGGCGGGTTTGGAAGGGCCCAACTATGGCTACACCTTC. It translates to CASSPSLAGLEGPNYGYTF.

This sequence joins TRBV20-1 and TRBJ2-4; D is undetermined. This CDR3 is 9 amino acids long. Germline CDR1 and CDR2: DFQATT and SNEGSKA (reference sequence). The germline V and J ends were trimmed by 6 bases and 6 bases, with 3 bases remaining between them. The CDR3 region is CSAGNIQYF. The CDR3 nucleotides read TGCAGTGCAGGAAACATTCAGTACTTC.

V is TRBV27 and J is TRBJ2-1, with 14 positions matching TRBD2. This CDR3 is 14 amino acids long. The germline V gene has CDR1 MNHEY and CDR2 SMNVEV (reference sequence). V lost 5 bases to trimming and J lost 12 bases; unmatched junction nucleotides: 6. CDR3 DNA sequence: TGTGCCAGCAGTCAGGGACTAGCGGGAGCTAGGCAGTTCTTC. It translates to CASSQGLAGARQFF.

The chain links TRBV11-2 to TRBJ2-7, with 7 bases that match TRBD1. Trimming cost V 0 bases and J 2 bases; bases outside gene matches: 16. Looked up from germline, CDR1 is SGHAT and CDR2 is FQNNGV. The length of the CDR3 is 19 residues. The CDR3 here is CASSLDTPGTGTATYEQYF. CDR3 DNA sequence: TGTGCCAGCAGCTTAGATACCCCTGGGACCGGGACAGCCACCTACGAGCAGTACTTC.